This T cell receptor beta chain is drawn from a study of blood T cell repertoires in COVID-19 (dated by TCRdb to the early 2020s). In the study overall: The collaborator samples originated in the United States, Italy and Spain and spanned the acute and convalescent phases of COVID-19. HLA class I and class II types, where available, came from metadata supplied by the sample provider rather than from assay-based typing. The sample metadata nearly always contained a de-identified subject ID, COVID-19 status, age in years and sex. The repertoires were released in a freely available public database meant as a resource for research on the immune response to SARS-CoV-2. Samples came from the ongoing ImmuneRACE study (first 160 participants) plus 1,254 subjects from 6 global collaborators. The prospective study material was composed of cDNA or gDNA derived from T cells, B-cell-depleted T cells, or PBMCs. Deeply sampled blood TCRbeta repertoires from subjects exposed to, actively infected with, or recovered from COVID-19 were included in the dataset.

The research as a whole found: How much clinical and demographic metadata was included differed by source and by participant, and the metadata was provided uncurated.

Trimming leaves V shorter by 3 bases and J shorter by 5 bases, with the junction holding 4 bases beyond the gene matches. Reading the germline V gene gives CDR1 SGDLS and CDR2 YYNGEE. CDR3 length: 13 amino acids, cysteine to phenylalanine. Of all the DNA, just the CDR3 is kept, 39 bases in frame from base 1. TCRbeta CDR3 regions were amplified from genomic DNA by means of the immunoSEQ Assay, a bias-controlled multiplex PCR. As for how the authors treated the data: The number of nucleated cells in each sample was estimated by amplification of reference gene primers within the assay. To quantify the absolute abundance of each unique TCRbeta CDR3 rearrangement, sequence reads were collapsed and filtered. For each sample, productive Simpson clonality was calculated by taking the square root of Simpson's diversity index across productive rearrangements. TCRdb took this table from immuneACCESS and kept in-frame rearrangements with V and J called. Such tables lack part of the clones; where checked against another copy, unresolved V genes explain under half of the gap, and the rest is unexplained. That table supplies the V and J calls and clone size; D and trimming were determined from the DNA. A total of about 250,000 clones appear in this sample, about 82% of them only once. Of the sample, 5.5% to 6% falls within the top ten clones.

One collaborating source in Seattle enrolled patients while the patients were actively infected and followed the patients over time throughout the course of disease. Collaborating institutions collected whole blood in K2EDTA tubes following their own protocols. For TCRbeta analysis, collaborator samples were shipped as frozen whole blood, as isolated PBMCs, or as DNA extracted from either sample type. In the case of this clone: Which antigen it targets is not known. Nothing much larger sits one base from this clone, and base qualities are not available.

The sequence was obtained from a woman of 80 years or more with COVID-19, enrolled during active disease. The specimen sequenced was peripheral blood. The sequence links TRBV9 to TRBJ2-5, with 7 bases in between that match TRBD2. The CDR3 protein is CASSATSRETQYF. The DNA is TGTGCCAGCAGCGCGACTAGCAGGGAGACCCAGTACTTC. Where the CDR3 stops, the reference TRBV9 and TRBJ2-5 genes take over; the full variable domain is DSGVTQTPKHLITATGQRVTLRCSPRSGDLSVYWYQQSLDQGLQFLIQYYNGEERAKGNILERFSAQQFPDLHSELNLSSLELGDSALYFCASSATSRETQYFGPGTRLLVL.